This T cell receptor beta chain was observed in a study of blood T cell repertoires in COVID-19. Study summary: Some COVID-19 samples were acute and others convalescent; all came from the United States, Italy and Spain. The analysed material was cDNA or gDNA that came from T cells, B-cell-depleted T cells, or PBMCs.

Germline CDR1 reads SGHKS; CDR2 reads YYEKEE (reference sequence). V trimming: 0 bases; J trimming: 1 base; junction bases outside the gene matches: 4. CDR3 length equals 15 residues. In the original processing: Reference gene primer amplification yielded estimated nucleated cell counts. This table comes from immunoSEQ multiplex PCR, and its TCRdb copy is limited to in-frame clones, with some not included. V, J and clone size were drawn from that table, and D and trimming were deduced from the DNA. In the table there are 100,000 to 120,000 clones, more than 65% of which are singletons. V and J are TRBV5-5 and TRBJ2-7; 7 bases map to TRBD1. Material for sequencing was peripheral blood. This clonotype was obtained from an elderly woman with acute or convalescent COVID-19. The CDR3 sequence: CASSLVGQLSYEQYF. Here the CDR3 DNA reads TGTGCCAGCAGCTTGGTGGGACAGCTTTCCTACGAGCAGTACTTC. The whole variable domain, filled in from reference TRBV5-5 and TRBJ2-7, reads DAGVTQSPTHLIKTRGQQVTLRCSPISGHKSVSWYQQVLGQGPQFIFQYYEKEERGRGNFPDRFSARQFPNYSSELNVNALLLGDSALYLCASSLVGQLSYEQYFGPGTRLTVT.